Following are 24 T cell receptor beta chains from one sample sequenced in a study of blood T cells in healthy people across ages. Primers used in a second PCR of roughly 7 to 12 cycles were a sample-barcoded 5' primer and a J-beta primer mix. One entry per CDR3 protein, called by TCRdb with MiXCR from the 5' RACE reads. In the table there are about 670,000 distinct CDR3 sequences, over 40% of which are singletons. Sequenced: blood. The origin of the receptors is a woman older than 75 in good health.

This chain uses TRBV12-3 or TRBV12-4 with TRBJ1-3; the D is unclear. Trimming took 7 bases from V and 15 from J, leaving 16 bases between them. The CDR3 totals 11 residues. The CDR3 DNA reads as TGTGCCAGCACCTTCCCGGGCCCACAATATTTT. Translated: CASTFPGPQYF.

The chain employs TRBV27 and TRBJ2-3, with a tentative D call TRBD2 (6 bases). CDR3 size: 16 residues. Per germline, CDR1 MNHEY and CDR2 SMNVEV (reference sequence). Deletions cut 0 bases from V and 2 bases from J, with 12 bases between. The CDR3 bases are TGTGCCAGCAGTTTATCGCCAGCGGGCCTCACAGATACGCAGTATTTT. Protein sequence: CASSLSPAGLTDTQYF.

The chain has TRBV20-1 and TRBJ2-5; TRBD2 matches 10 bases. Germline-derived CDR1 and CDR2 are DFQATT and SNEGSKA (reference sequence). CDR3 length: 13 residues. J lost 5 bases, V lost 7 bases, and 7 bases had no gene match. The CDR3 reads CSVKGLALETQYF. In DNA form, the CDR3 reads TGCAGTGTTAAGGGACTAGCGTTGGAGACCCAGTACTTC.

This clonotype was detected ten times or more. In DNA form, the CDR3 reads TGTGCCAGCACCCGGGGACAGGGTGCCCCAACTAATGAAAAACTGTTTTTT. Translation: CASTRGQGAPTNEKLFF. The chain combines TRBV11-2 with TRBJ1-4, with 9 bases fitting TRBD1. Germline trimming cut 7 bases from V and 0 bases from J; bases unmatched to any gene: 9. Per germline, CDR1 SGHAT and CDR2 FQNNGV. The CDR3 contains 17 residues. The entire variable domain, with the rest obtained from reference TRBV11-2 and TRBJ1-4, is as follows: EAGVAQSPRYKIIEKRQSVAFWCNPISGHATLYWYQQILGQGPKLLIQFQNNGVVDDSQLPKDRFSAERLKGVDSTLKIQPAKLEDSAVYLCASTRGQGAPTNEKLFFGSGTQLSVL.

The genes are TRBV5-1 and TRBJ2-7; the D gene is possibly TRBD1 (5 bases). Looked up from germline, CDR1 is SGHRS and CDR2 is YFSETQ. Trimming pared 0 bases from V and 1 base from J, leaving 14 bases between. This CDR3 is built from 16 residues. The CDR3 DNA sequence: TGCGCCAGCAGCTTGGAAGGCAGGGCTCCATCCTACGAGCAGTACTTC. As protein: CASSLEGRAPSYEQYF.

The chain's CDR3 is CASSAVGDRSNEQFF. The CDR3 nucleotides read TGTGCCAGCAGCGCGGTGGGGGATCGTTCCAATGAGCAGTTCTTC. This chain joins TRBV6-5 and TRBJ2-1, with D tentatively TRBD1 or TRBD2 (5 bases each). Germline V gene lookup returns CDR1 MNHEY and CDR2 SVGAGI. V was trimmed by 6 bases and J by 6 bases, leaving 18 bases between them. This CDR3 spans 15 amino acids.

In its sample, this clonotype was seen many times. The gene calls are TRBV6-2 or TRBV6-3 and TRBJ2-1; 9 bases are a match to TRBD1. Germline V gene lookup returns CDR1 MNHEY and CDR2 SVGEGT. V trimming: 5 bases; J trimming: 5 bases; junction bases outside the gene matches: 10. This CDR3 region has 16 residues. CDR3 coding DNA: TGTGCCAGCAGTGGTTACAGGGGGCGTTTAAACAATGAGCAGTTCTTC. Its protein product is CASSGYRGRLNNEQFF.

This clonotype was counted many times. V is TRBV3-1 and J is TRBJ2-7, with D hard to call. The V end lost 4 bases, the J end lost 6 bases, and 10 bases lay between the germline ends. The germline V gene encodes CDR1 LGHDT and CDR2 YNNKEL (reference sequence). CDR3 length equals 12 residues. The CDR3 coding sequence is TGTGCCAGCAGCCCCCAGGTTGGCGAGCAGTACTTC. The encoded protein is CASSPQVGEQYF.

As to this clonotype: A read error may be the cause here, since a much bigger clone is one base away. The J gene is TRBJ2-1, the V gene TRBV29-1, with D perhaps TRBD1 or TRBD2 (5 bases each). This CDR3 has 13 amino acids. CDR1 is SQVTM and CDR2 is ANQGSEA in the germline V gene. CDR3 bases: TGCAGCGTTGTCCGGGGCTCCTACGATGAGCAGTTCTTC. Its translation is CSVVRGSYDEQFF.

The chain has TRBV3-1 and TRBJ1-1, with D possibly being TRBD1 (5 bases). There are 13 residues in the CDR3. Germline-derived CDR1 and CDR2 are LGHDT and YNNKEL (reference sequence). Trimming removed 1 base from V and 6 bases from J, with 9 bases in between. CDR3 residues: CASSQGRDAEAFF. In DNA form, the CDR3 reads TGTGCCAGCAGCCAAGGCAGGGACGCTGAAGCTTTCTTT.

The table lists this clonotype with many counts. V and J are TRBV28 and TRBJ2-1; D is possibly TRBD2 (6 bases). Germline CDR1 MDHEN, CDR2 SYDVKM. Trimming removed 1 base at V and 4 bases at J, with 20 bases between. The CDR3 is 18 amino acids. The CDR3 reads CASSLFKQVMRGYNEQFF. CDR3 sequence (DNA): TGTGCCAGCAGTTTATTCAAGCAAGTTATGCGGGGATACAATGAGCAGTTCTTC.

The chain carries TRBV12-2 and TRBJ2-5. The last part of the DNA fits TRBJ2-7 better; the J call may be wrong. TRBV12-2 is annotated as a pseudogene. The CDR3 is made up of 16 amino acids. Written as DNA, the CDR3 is TGTGCAAGTCGCTTACCGAGCACGTTCCATACCTACGAGCAGTACTTC. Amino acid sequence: CASRLPSTFHTYEQYF.

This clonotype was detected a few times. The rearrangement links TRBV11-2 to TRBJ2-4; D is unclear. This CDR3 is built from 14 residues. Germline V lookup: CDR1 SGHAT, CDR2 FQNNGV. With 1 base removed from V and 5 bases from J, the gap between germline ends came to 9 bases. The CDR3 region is CASSLGGSQNIQYF. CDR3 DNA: TGTGCCAGCAGCTTAGGGGGATCGCAAAACATTCAGTACTTC. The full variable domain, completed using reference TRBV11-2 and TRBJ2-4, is EAGVAQSPRYKIIEKRQSVAFWCNPISGHATLYWYQQILGQGPKLLIQFQNNGVVDDSQLPKDRFSAERLKGVDSTLKIQPAKLEDSAVYLCASSLGGSQNIQYFGAGTRLSVL.

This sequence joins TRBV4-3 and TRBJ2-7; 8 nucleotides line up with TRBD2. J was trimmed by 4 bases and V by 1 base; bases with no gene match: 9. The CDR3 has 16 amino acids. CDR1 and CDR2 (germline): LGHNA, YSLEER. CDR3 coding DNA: TGCGCCAGCAGCCAAGTAGAAGCGGGAGTGGTATACGAGCAGTACTTC. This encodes CASSQVEAGVVYEQYF.

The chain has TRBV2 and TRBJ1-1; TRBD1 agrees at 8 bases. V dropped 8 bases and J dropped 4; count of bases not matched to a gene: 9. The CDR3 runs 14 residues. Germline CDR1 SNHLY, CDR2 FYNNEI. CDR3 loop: CASGSGGAVTEAFF. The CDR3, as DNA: TGTGCCAGCGGTTCAGGGGGCGCGGTCACTGAAGCTTTCTTT.

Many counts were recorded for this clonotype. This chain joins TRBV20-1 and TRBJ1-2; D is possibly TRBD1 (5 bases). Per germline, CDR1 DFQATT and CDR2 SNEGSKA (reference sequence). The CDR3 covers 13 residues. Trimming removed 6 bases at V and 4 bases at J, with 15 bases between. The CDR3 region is CSARRGGIYGYTF. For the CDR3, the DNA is TGCAGTGCCCGGCGCGGGGGTATCTATGGCTACACCTTC.

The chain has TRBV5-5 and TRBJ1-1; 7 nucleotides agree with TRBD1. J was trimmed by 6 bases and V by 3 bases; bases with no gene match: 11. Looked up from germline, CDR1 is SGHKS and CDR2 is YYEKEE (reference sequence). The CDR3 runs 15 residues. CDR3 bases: TGTGCCAGCAGCTGGTACGGGACAGAGGCTGCTGAAGCTTTCTTT. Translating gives CASSWYGTEAAEAFF. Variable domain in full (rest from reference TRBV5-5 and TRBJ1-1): DAGVTQSPTHLIKTRGQQVTLRCSPISGHKSVSWYQQVLGQGPQFIFQYYEKEERGRGNFPDRFSARQFPNYSSELNVNALLLGDSALYLCASSWYGTEAAEAFFGQGTRLTVV.

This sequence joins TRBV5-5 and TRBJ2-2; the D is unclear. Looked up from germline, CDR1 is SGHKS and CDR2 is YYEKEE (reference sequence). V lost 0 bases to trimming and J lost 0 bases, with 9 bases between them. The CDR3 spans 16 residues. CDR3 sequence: CASSLVPATNTGELFF. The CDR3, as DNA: TGTGCCAGCAGCTTGGTTCCGGCAACGAACACCGGGGAGCTGTTTTTT.

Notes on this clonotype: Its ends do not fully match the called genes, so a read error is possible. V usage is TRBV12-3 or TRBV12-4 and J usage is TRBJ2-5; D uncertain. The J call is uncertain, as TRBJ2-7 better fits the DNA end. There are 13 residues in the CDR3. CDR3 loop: CTSSPSALPEQYF. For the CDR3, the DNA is TGTACCAGCAGTCCCAGTGCTCTACCCGAGCAGTACTTC.

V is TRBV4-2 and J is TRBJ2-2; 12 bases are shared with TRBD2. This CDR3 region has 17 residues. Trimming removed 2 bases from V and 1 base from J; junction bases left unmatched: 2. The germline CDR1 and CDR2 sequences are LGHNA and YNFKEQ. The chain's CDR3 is CASSQRTSGKNTGELFF. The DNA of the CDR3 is TGTGCCAGCAGCCAACGGACTAGCGGGAAGAACACCGGGGAGCTGTTTTTT.

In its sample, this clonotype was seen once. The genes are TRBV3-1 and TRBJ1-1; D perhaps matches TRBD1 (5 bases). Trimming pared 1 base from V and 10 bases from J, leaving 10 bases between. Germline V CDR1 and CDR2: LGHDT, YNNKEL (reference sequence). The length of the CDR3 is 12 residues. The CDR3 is CASSQGRGSAFF. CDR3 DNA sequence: TGTGCCAGCAGCCAAGGACGGGGGTCAGCTTTCTTT.

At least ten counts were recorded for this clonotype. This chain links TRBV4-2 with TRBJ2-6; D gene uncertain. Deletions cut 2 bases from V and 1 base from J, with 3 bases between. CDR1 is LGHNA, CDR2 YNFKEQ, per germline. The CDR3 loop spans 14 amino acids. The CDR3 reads CASSQMSGANVLTF. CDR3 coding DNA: TGTGCCAGCAGCCAAATGTCTGGGGCCAACGTCCTGACTTTC.

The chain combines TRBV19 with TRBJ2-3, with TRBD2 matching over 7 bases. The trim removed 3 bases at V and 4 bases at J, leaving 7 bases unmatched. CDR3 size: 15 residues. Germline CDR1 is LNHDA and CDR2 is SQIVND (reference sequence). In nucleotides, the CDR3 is TGTGCCAGTAGTATTGGCGGGAGTGGGGCAGATACGCAGTATTTT. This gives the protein CASSIGGSGADTQYF.

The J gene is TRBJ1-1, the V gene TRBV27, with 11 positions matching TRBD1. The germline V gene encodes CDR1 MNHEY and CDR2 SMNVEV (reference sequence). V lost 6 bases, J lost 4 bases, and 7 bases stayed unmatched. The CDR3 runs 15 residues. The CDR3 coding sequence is TGTGCCAGCAGATGGGGACAGGGGGTGTCCACTGAAGCTTTCTTT. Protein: CASRWGQGVSTEAFF.